This TCR beta chain comes out of a study of T cells in Graves' hyperthyroidism and ophthalmopathy. Authors of the study amplified TCR beta CDR3 regions from RNA transcripts. The TCR CDR3 was amplified in a first-round RT-PCR using the HTBI primer set. MiXCR, run by TCRdb on the multiplex PCR reads, gives a single entry per CDR3 protein. Of 390,000 or so distinct CDR3 sequences detected, roughly 15% appear once; the ten largest clones hold roughly 13%. Many counts were recorded for this clonotype. The antigen remains undetermined. Overall study results and limits: Progression to ophthalmopathy was predicted a median of roughly seven months early. Ophthalmopathy was distinguished from stable hyperthyroidism by 13 V-J signatures.

Patients showing uncontrolled infection, other autoimmune disease, pregnancy or lactation were ineligible. For the diagnoses, clinical symptoms, serum thyroxine and TRAb, thyroid ultrasound and orbital computed tomography were used. This CDR3 is built from 11 residues. Germline CDR1 and CDR2: SGHVS and FQNEAQ. V was cut by 4 bases and J by 10 bases, with 8 bases left in between. The receptor was isolated from a man between 18 and 29 years old with Graves' ophthalmopathy. The sample taken for sequencing was blood. The chain recombines TRBV7-8 with TRBJ2-1; D call uncertain. The chain's CDR3 is CASSSVLEQFF. The CDR3 nucleotides read TGTGCCAGCAGCTCCGTCTTGGAGCAGTTCTTC.